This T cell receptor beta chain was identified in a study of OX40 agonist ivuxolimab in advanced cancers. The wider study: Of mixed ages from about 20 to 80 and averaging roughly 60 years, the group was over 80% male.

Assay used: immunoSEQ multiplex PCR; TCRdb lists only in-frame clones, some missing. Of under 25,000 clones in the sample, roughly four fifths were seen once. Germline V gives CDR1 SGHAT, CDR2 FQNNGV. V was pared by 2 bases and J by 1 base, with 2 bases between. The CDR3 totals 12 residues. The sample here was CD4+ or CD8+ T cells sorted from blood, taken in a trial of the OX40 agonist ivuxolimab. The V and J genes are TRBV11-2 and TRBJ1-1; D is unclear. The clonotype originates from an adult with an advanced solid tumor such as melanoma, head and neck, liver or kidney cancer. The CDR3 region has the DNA TGTGCCAGCAGCTTACAGAACACTGAAGCTTTCTTT. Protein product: CASSLQNTEAFF.